A single sample gave rise to the 28 T cell receptor beta chains below, sequenced in a study of blood T cell repertoires in COVID-19. TCRdb keeps only in-frame clones here, not all; method: immunoSEQ multiplex PCR. The profile covers about 140,000 clones, with 79% appearing a single time and 7% to 9% taken by the ten largest. Material: peripheral blood. The receptors shown here come from a man aged 45-60 years with active or convalescent COVID-19.

This chain uses TRBV28 with TRBJ2-7; TRBD2 aligns across 9 bases. Germline lookup yields CDR1 MDHEN and CDR2 SYDVKM. Trimming at V came to 8 bases and at J to 6 bases, leaving 11 bases not matched to a gene. The CDR3 is 14 amino acids. The CDR3 nucleotides are TGTGCCAGCCGTGGAGGCCTAGCGGGATCCGAGCAGTACTTC. Its protein is CASRGGLAGSEQYF.

The chain couples TRBV5-8 to TRBJ1-1; perhaps TRBD1 as D (6 bases). Germline V gene sequence: CDR1 SGHTS, CDR2 YDEGEE. The germline V and J ends were trimmed by 0 bases and 4 bases, with 10 bases remaining between them. This CDR3 has 14 amino acids. This CDR3 is CASSLAGGATEAFF. Here the CDR3 DNA reads TGTGCCAGCAGCTTGGCGGGGGGGGCCACTGAAGCTTTCTTT.

V and J are TRBV6-5 and TRBJ1-6, with D maybe TRBD1 (5 bases). Germline V gene sequence: CDR1 MNHEY, CDR2 SVGAGI. Between the trimmed V and J ends, which lost 7 bases and 5 bases, there was a span of 9 bases. This CDR3 has 13 residues. CDR3 loop: CASMGRDNSPLHF. Here the CDR3 DNA reads TGTGCCAGCATGGGCAGGGATAATTCACCCCTCCACTTT.

This chain links TRBV3-1 (or the pseudogene TRBV3-2) with TRBJ1-4; TRBD1 might be the D (5 bases). CDR1 and CDR2 (germline): LGHDT, YNNKEL (reference sequence). The germline V and J ends were trimmed by 4 bases and 7 bases, with 7 bases remaining between them. This CDR3 is built from 12 residues. The CDR3 bases are TGTGCCAGCAGCCGGGGGGGTGAAAAACTGTTTTTT. Translating it yields CASSRGGEKLFF.

The chain couples TRBV5-1 to TRBJ2-5, with 11 bases lining up with TRBD1. The CDR3 is 15 residues long. CDR1 is SGHRS and CDR2 is YFSETQ in the germline V gene. J was trimmed by 4 bases and V by 0 bases; bases with no gene match: 2. The CDR3 DNA follows: TGCGCCAGCAGCTTGGCAGGGACAGGGGGAGAGACCCAGTACTTC. This sequence encodes CASSLAGTGGETQYF. The variable domain in full, with the rest retrieved from reference TRBV5-1 and TRBJ2-5, is KAGVTQTPRYLIKTRGQQVTLSCSPISGHRSVSWYQQTPGQGLQFLFEYFSETQRNKGNFPGRFSGRQFSNSRSEMNVSTLELGDSALYLCASSLAGTGGETQYFGPGTRLLVL.

The rearrangement links TRBV3-1 (or the pseudogene TRBV3-2) to TRBJ2-4; D gene unclear. The CDR3 has 13 amino acids. V was trimmed by 1 base and J by 5 bases, leaving 6 bases between them. Germline V lookup: CDR1 LGHDT, CDR2 YNNKEL (reference sequence). In DNA form, the CDR3 reads TGTGCCAGCAGCCAAGTCGCGGAAAACATTCAGTACTTC. Its protein is CASSQVAENIQYF.

This clone was seen a few times. As DNA, the CDR3 is TGTGCCAGCAGCTTTGAGGTCTCTCAGTTCTATGGCTACACCTTC. Protein: CASSFEVSQFYGYTF. V usage is TRBV7-9 and J usage is TRBJ1-2; D gene unclear. The germline gives CDR1 SEHNR, CDR2 FQNEAQ (reference sequence). The length of the CDR3 is 15 residues. V lost 3 bases and J 4 bases, leaving 15 bases between the germline ends.

V and J are TRBV6-6 and TRBJ2-4; 9 bases are a match to TRBD1. The germline gives CDR1 MNHNY, CDR2 SVGAGI (reference sequence). V lost 2 bases, J lost 8 bases, and 4 bases stayed unmatched. The CDR3 covers 14 residues. CDR3 nucleotide sequence: TGTGCCAGCAGTTACGGGACAGGGAGCTACATTCAGTACTTC. This codes for CASSYGTGSYIQYF.

This clone appeared many times. V usage is TRBV5-1 and J usage is TRBJ1-3; TRBD1 matches 7 bases. Per the germline V gene, CDR1 is SGHRS and CDR2 is YFSETQ. The CDR3 spans 13 residues. V lost 6 bases, J lost 4 bases, and 4 bases stayed unmatched. CDR3 DNA sequence: TGCGCCAGCACCGACAGGGTGGGAAACACCATATATTTT. Translated, it gives CASTDRVGNTIYF. The variable domain in full, with the rest retrieved from reference TRBV5-1 and TRBJ1-3, is KAGVTQTPRYLIKTRGQQVTLSCSPISGHRSVSWYQQTPGQGLQFLFEYFSETQRNKGNFPGRFSGRQFSNSRSEMNVSTLELGDSALYLCASTDRVGNTIYFGEGSWLTVV.

V usage is TRBV6-5 and J usage is TRBJ1-4; no definite D call. The germline gives CDR1 MNHEY, CDR2 SVGAGI. V lost 4 bases, J lost 4 bases, and 7 bases lay in between. This CDR3 is 13 amino acids long. CDR3 sequence reads: CASSSSINEKLFF. The CDR3 DNA reads as TGTGCCAGCAGTTCATCTATTAATGAAAAACTGTTTTTT.

This clone has a handful of counts. V usage is TRBV19 and J usage is TRBJ2-5; the D gene is possibly TRBD2 (6 bases). From germline, CDR1 is LNHDA and CDR2 SQIVND (reference sequence). The CDR3 is made up of 14 amino acids. The V end lost 3 bases, the J end lost 5 bases, and 13 bases lay between the germline ends. CDR3 amino acids: CASSIAGAGETQYF. The CDR3 nucleotides are TGTGCCAGTAGTATCGCCGGGGCGGGGGAGACCCAGTACTTC.

The gene calls are TRBV6-1 and TRBJ2-1; the match to TRBD2 covers 7 bases. Per the germline V gene, CDR1 is MNHNS and CDR2 is SASEGT. CDR3 size: 15 residues. V gave up 0 bases and J gave up 4 bases; unmatched junction bases: 3. Here the CDR3 reads CASSEAGGKYNEQFF. In nucleotides, the CDR3 is TGTGCCAGCAGTGAAGCGGGGGGGAAGTACAATGAGCAGTTCTTC.

This clone was detected a few times. The V call is TRBV3-1 (or the pseudogene TRBV3-2), the J call TRBJ2-2; the D is unclear. The germline V and J ends were trimmed by 1 base and 2 bases, with 8 bases remaining between them. The CDR3 contains 15 residues. Germline V gene data show CDR1 as LGHDT and CDR2 as YNNKEL (reference sequence). CDR3 coding DNA: TGTGCCAGCAGCCAAGGAAACAGAAACACCGGGGAGCTGTTTTTT. Translated, it gives CASSQGNRNTGELFF.

This clone has only one observation. DNA of the CDR3: TGTGCCAGCAGTCTCACAACGGGGGGAGGCGGCTACACCTTC. Amino acids: CASSLTTGGGGYTF. The gene calls are TRBV9 and TRBJ1-2; D is possibly TRBD1 (5 bases). The CDR3 has 14 residues. CDR1 is SGDLS, CDR2 YYNGEE, per germline. Trimming pared 5 bases from V and 8 bases from J, leaving 19 bases between.

The chain recombines TRBV19 with TRBJ2-6, with 8 positions matching TRBD2. The V gene's germline CDR1 is LNHDA and CDR2 SQIVND (reference sequence). With V trimmed by 0 bases and J by 0 bases, 7 bases remained unmatched. The CDR3 extends over 19 amino acids. The CDR3 nucleotides read TGTGCCAGTAGTATAGATCGAATAGCGGGGAGCTCTGGGGCCAACGTCCTGACTTTC. The encoded protein is CASSIDRIAGSSGANVLTF.

This chain uses TRBV19 with TRBJ2-2, with 7 bases aligning to TRBD2. Losses at the gene ends were 8 bases for V and 4 bases for J; bases not matched to a gene: 7. The CDR3 extends over 14 amino acids. The germline gives CDR1 LNHDA, CDR2 SQIVND (reference sequence). The CDR3 DNA sequence: TGTGCCAGTGGCCAACTAGCGCCCACCGGGGAGCTGTTTTTT. Its protein is CASGQLAPTGELFF.

V usage is TRBV27 and J usage is TRBJ1-5, with D possibly TRBD1 on 6 matching bases. The V gene's germline CDR1 is MNHEY and CDR2 SMNVEV (reference sequence). The V and J ends lost 3 bases and 6 bases respectively, with 15 bases between them. This CDR3 has 15 amino acids. This CDR3 is CASSLLQGLGQPQHF. The CDR3, as DNA: TGTGCCAGCAGTTTGCTACAGGGTTTGGGTCAGCCCCAGCATTTT.

This clone has only one observation. V gene TRBV7-3 combines with J gene TRBJ1-1; D not certain. Germline values: CDR1 SGHTA, CDR2 FQGTGA. This CDR3 is built from 14 residues. The V and J ends lost 4 bases and 1 base respectively, with 10 bases between them. As DNA, the CDR3 is TGTGCCAGCAGCTCCACGGGTGGGAACACTGAAGCTTTCTTT. Translated, it gives CASSSTGGNTEAFF.

The chain combines TRBV7-3 with TRBJ2-5; D is possibly TRBD1 (6 bases). V gave up 1 base and J gave up 1 base, with 7 bases separating them. The germline CDR1 and CDR2 sequences are SGHTA and FQGTGA. CDR3 length: 14 amino acids. CDR3 nucleotide sequence: TGTGCCAGCAGCTTAATGGGGGCCCAAGAGACCCAGTACTTC. It codes for CASSLMGAQETQYF.

This chain joins TRBV4-2 and TRBJ1-5; D unclear. The V gene's germline CDR1 is LGHNA and CDR2 YNFKEQ. The CDR3 contains 14 residues. V was trimmed by 4 bases and J by 5 bases, leaving 12 bases between them. This CDR3 is CASSLIPIDQPQHF. CDR3 nucleotides: TGTGCCAGCAGCCTAATACCGATAGATCAGCCCCAGCATTTT.

This clone appeared a few times. V is TRBV4-1 and J is TRBJ2-7; the match to TRBD2 covers 10 bases. Germline assignment: CDR1 MGHRA and CDR2 YSYEKL. The V segment lost 1 base and the J segment 3 bases; nucleotides outside the gene matches: 3. The CDR3 has 15 residues. The CDR3 sequence: CASSQGTSGYYEQYF. DNA for the CDR3: TGCGCCAGCAGCCAAGGGACTAGCGGCTACTACGAGCAGTACTTC.

The genes are TRBV19 and TRBJ1-2; 8 bases are shared with TRBD1. Germline CDR1 LNHDA, CDR2 SQIVND (reference sequence). The CDR3 is made up of 15 amino acids. The V gene end was trimmed by 6 bases and the J gene end by 1 base; junction bases not matched to a gene: 7. CDR3 sequence reads: CASSPDRAGNYGYTF. The CDR3 coding sequence is TGTGCCAGTAGCCCGGACAGGGCCGGTAACTATGGCTACACCTTC.

This chain joins TRBV3-1 (or the pseudogene TRBV3-2) and TRBJ2-3; weak D call: TRBD2 (6 bases). The length of the CDR3 is 15 residues. From germline, CDR1 is LGHDT and CDR2 YNNKEL (reference sequence). The germline V and J ends were trimmed by 0 bases and 7 bases, with 14 bases remaining between them. The CDR3 here is CASSQDGSGGNTQYF. The CDR3 nucleotides are TGTGCCAGCAGCCAAGACGGTAGCGGCGGTAATACGCAGTATTTT.

This chain uses TRBV9 with TRBJ2-3; 9 nucleotides match TRBD2. This CDR3 comprises 16 residues. With V trimmed by 0 bases and J by 3 bases, 5 bases remained unmatched. Germline CDR1 is SGDLS and CDR2 is YYNGEE. CDR3 nucleotide sequence: TGTGCCAGCAGCGTAGCAGCGGGAGGAAATACAGATACGCAGTATTTT. Protein: CASSVAAGGNTDTQYF.

The chain carries TRBV5-8 and TRBJ1-1, with no clear D. Germline-derived CDR1 and CDR2 are SGHTS and YDEGEE. V shed 0 bases and J shed 10 bases, with 10 bases lying between them. The length of the CDR3 is 12 residues. CDR3 sequence: CASSLALRVAFF. CDR3 in DNA: TGTGCCAGCAGCTTGGCCCTACGCGTAGCTTTCTTT.

This clone was recorded a few times. The CDR3 here is CASSTSGRALEQYF. The CDR3 coding sequence is TGTGCCAGCAGCACCAGCGGGAGAGCCCTCGAGCAGTACTTC. The J gene is TRBJ2-7, the V gene TRBV13; 8 bases are a match to TRBD2. CDR3 length: 14 amino acids. Germline V lookup: CDR1 PRHDT, CDR2 FYEKMQ (reference sequence). J gave up 6 bases and V 5 bases, and 9 bases lay outside the gene matches.

V and J are TRBV11-2 and TRBJ2-7, with 10 bases lining up with TRBD1. The germline gives CDR1 SGHAT, CDR2 FQNNGV. V gave up 6 bases and J gave up 5 bases; unmatched junction bases: 10. This CDR3 spans 15 amino acids. The chain's CDR3 is CASRKIGTGADEQYF. CDR3 in DNA: TGTGCCAGCAGAAAGATAGGGACAGGGGCGGACGAGCAGTACTTC.

The rearrangement uses TRBV6-4 and TRBJ2-5; 9 nucleotides agree with TRBD2. Looked up from germline, CDR1 is MRHNA and CDR2 is SNTAGT. The ends lost 10 bases at V and 5 bases at J; junction bases unmatched: 14. CDR3 length equals 15 residues. CDR3 DNA: TGTGCCAAAGTCCGCGGGGGGGCACCGTGGGAGACCCAGTACTTC. Residues: CAKVRGGAPWETQYF.